What follows are 20 T cell receptor beta chains derived from one specimen sequenced in a study of T cell responses to AZD1222 COVID-19 vaccine. Assay used: immunoSEQ multiplex PCR; TCRdb lists only in-frame clones, some missing. Among 120,000 to 150,000 clones listed, 88% were seen once. Sequenced material: peripheral blood, taken 28 days after the second AZD1222 dose. The receptor source for this set is an adult who received the AZD1222 COVID-19 vaccine.

The chain uses TRBV11-2 and TRBJ2-1; D possibly corresponds to TRBD2 (5 bases). The CDR3 is 15 amino acids. V was cut by 4 bases and J by 2 bases, with 12 bases left in between. CDR1 SGHAT and CDR2 FQNNGV come from the germline V gene. CDR3 sequence reads: CASSSIVGAYNEQFF. The CDR3 bases are TGTGCCAGCAGCTCAATAGTGGGAGCCTACAATGAGCAGTTCTTC.

The rearrangement links TRBV4-1 to TRBJ2-1, with 10 bases that match TRBD2. The germline V gene has CDR1 MGHRA and CDR2 YSYEKL. V dropped 4 bases and J dropped 7; count of bases not matched to a gene: 7. There are 15 residues in the CDR3. The CDR3 coding sequence is TGCGCCAGCAGCCCAGTAGGACTAGCGGTTAATGAGCAGTTCTTC. Amino acids: CASSPVGLAVNEQFF.

J is TRBJ2-3 and V is TRBV29-1, with TRBD2 matching 7 bases. CDR3 length equals 13 residues. Germline lookup yields CDR1 SQVTM and CDR2 ANQGSEA. V lost 7 bases and J lost 8; bases outside the gene matches: 12. DNA of the CDR3: TGCAGCGGCCGAGACCCTAGCGGCGGTACGCAGTATTTT. This translates into CSGRDPSGGTQYF.

The chain employs TRBV7-2 and TRBJ2-2; D is unresolved. This CDR3 is built from 13 residues. V dropped 5 bases and J dropped 3 bases, with 7 bases sitting between them. Germline V CDR1 and CDR2: SGHTA, FQGNSA. The CDR3 is CASSVQYTGELFF. The CDR3 coding sequence is TGTGCCAGCAGCGTCCAGTACACCGGGGAGCTGTTTTTT.

The V call is TRBV11-2, the J call TRBJ2-5, with D unclear. Trimming shortened V by 6 bases and J by 1 base, and 15 bases separated the two germline ends. Per germline, CDR1 SGHAT and CDR2 FQNNGV. The CDR3 covers 15 residues. Here the CDR3 reads CASSADGIAQETQYF. The CDR3 DNA follows: TGTGCCAGCAGTGCTGATGGGATAGCCCAAGAGACCCAGTACTTC.

The chain carries TRBV19 and TRBJ2-1, with no clear D. The CDR3 extends over 13 amino acids. V lost 6 bases to trimming and J lost 4 bases, with 10 bases between them. Germline lookup yields CDR1 LNHDA and CDR2 SQIVND (reference sequence). This chain's CDR3 is CASRNGQYNEQFF. Written as DNA, the CDR3 is TGTGCCAGTAGAAACGGGCAGTACAATGAGCAGTTCTTC.

The chain joins TRBV19 to TRBJ1-6; TRBD1 matches 10 bases. Germline CDR1 is LNHDA and CDR2 is SQIVND (reference sequence). J was trimmed by 11 bases and V by 4 bases; bases with no gene match: 5. The CDR3 length is 14 residues. In DNA, the CDR3 is TGTGCCAGTAGTACGGGACAGGGGACGCCACCCCTCCACTTT. Its protein product is CASSTGQGTPPLHF.

The chain is built from TRBV9 and TRBJ1-1, with 8 bases lining up with TRBD1. This CDR3 has 16 residues. The germline V gene has CDR1 SGDLS and CDR2 YYNGEE. The ends lost 0 bases at V and 7 bases at J; junction bases unmatched: 11. CDR3 residues: CASSVGRDRLAFEAFF. The CDR3 DNA reads TGTGCCAGCAGCGTAGGGCGGGACAGGTTAGCGTTTGAAGCTTTCTTT.

This chain connects TRBV28 to TRBJ1-6; D remains ambiguous. In germline, CDR1 is MDHEN, CDR2 SYDVKM. Trimming pared 6 bases from V and 12 bases from J, leaving 12 bases between. CDR3 length: 12 residues. The CDR3 DNA reads as TGTGCCAGCAGGTCGGCATCTTTACCCCTCCACTTT. Protein sequence: CASRSASLPLHF.

The chain carries TRBV29-1 and TRBJ1-5; D unresolved. Germline V gene data show CDR1 as SQVTM and CDR2 as ANQGSEA. Trimming cost V 4 bases and J 6 bases, with 10 bases left between them. The CDR3 has 12 amino acids. The CDR3 coding sequence is TGCAGCGTTGGTAGGGAGGGTCAGCCCCAGCATTTT. Protein product: CSVGREGQPQHF.

The DNA of the CDR3 is TGCGCCAGCAGCCAATCGGACAGGTACGAGCAGTACTTC. Translated, it gives CASSQSDRYEQYF. The chain uses TRBV4-1 and TRBJ2-7, with 7 bases fitting TRBD1. The CDR3 totals 13 residues. Germline CDR1 MGHRA, CDR2 YSYEKL. Unmatched junction bases numbered 2, after V lost 2 bases and J lost 4 bases.

The chain employs TRBV10-2 and TRBJ2-1, with a weak D call TRBD2 (5 bases). V was pared by 3 bases and J by 6 bases, with 15 bases between. Germline V gives CDR1 WSHSY, CDR2 SAAADI. CDR3 length equals 15 residues. The CDR3 protein is CASSEGWLARNEQFF. CDR3 nucleotide sequence: TGCGCCAGCAGTGAAGGGTGGCTAGCACGCAATGAGCAGTTCTTC.

The chain carries TRBV30 and TRBJ2-1, with a weak D call TRBD2 (6 bases). V dropped 3 bases and J dropped 8 bases, with 14 bases sitting between them. The germline CDR1 and CDR2 sequences are GTSNPN and SVGIG (reference sequence). The CDR3 sequence is 13 residues long. The CDR3 protein is CAWRYGSLYEQFF. CDR3 coding DNA: TGTGCCTGGAGGTACGGGAGTCTTTATGAGCAGTTCTTC.

This chain links TRBV5-1 with TRBJ1-1; 10 bases agree with TRBD1. CDR1 is SGHRS and CDR2 is YFSETQ in the germline V gene. CDR3 length equals 14 residues. Trimming at V came to 3 bases and at J to 11 bases, leaving 10 bases not matched to a gene. CDR3 in DNA: TGCGCCAGCAGCTGGGAGACAGGGGGCTTTTCGGCTTTCTTT. Translating gives CASSWETGGFSAFF.

The chain joins TRBV3-1 (or the pseudogene TRBV3-2) to TRBJ1-6; D is uncertain. V was cut by 1 base and J by 10 bases, with 8 bases left in between. The CDR3 is 13 amino acids. Germline-derived CDR1 and CDR2 are LGHDT and YNNKEL (reference sequence). The CDR3 nucleotides are TGTGCCAGCAGCCAAGTGGAGGAATCACCCCTCCACTTT. This translates into CASSQVEESPLHF.

The chain employs TRBV27 and TRBJ2-7; D is ambiguous. The CDR3 is 13 amino acids. V lost 3 bases and J 4 bases, leaving 10 bases between the germline ends. The germline gives CDR1 MNHEY, CDR2 SMNVEV (reference sequence). For the CDR3, the DNA is TGTGCCAGCAGTTTCTCCCGGTTTTACGAGCAGTACTTC. Amino acids: CASSFSRFYEQYF.

As to this clone: A read error may produce the germline difference seen at one junction end. The chain links TRBV6-1 to TRBJ1-4; D may be TRBD1 (5 bases). The CDR3 covers 12 residues. Germline V CDR1 and CDR2: MNHNS, SASEGT. The CDR3 here is CASSEREGRKWF. CDR3 DNA: TGTGCCAGCAGTGAAAGGGAGGGGCGTAAATGGTTT.

This chain joins TRBV10-1 and TRBJ1-4; D remains ambiguous. Looked up from germline, CDR1 is WNHNN and CDR2 is SYGVQD (reference sequence). Trimming removed 2 bases from V and 8 bases from J, with 12 bases in between. The CDR3 has 14 residues. This CDR3 is CASSESGREEKLFF. CDR3 nucleotide sequence: TGCGCCAGCAGTGAGAGTGGCCGGGAGGAAAAACTGTTTTTT.

This chain joins TRBV7-9 and TRBJ2-7; D call uncertain. V lost 7 bases and J 3 bases, leaving 10 bases between the germline ends. Germline V gives CDR1 SEHNR, CDR2 FQNEAQ (reference sequence). CDR3 length equals 12 residues. In DNA form, the CDR3 reads TGTGCCAGCACCAGCGTCATCTACGAGCAGTACTTC. This sequence encodes CASTSVIYEQYF.

The rearrangement uses TRBV6-2 or TRBV6-3 and TRBJ2-1; either TRBD1 or TRBD2 may supply D (5 bases each). The length of the CDR3 is 16 residues. Germline V lookup: CDR1 MNHEY, CDR2 SVGEGT. The V and J ends lost 3 bases and 8 bases respectively, with 20 bases between them. The CDR3 region is CASSYYPWTGDDEQFF. The CDR3 DNA reads as TGTGCCAGCAGTTATTATCCTTGGACCGGGGACGATGAGCAGTTCTTC.